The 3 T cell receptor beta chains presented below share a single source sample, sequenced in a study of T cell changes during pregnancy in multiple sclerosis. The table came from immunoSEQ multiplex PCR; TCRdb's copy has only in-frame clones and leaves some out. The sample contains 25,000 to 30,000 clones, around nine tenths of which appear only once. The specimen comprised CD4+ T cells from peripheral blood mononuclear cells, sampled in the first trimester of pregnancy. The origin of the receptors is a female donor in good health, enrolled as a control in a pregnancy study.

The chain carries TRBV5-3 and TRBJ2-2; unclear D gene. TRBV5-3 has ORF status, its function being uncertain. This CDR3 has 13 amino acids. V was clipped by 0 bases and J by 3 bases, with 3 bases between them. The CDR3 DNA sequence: TGTGCCAGAAGCTTGGTCTACACCGGGGAGCTGTTTTTT. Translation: CARSLVYTGELFF.

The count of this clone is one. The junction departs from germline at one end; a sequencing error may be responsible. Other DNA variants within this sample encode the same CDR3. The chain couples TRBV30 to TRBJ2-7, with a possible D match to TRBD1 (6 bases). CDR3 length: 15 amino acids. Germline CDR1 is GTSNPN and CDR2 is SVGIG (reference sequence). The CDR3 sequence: CAWSLPGTISYEQYF. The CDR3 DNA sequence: TGCGCCTGGAGTCTTCCCGGGACAATTTCCTACGAGCAGTACTTC.

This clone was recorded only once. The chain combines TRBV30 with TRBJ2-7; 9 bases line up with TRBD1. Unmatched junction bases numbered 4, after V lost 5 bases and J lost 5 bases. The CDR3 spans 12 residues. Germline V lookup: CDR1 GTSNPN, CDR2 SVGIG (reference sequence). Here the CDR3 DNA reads TGTGCCTGGGACAGGGGGAGGGACGAGCAGTACTTC. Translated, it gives CAWDRGRDEQYF.